This T cell receptor (beta chain) derives from a study of CD8+ T cells in alopecia areata. Study at large: Tofacitinib was taken orally by treated patients, and the dose was 5 to 10 mg twice daily. Study-wide points: Scalp clonality and expanded CD8+ clones among the top 100 were significantly decreased by tofacitinib. In blood and scalp, many expanded lesional clones persisted during tofacitinib.

Comment on this clone: What it binds is unknown. The same CDR3 is also encoded by other DNA sequences in this sample.

Extraction and reverse transcription of RNA yielded cDNA as the sequencing template. Some clones are missing from TCRdb's copy, which holds only in-frame ones; the method was immunoSEQ multiplex PCR. The sample carries roughly 250,000 clones, around three fifths recorded once. This sample's treatment: oral pan-JAK inhibitor, 5-10 mg twice daily. V was clipped by 4 bases and J by 2 bases, with 9 bases between them. The germline gives CDR1 SGHRS, CDR2 YFSETQ. The CDR3 covers 13 residues. The chain couples TRBV5-1 to TRBJ1-1; D may be TRBD1 (5 bases). The clonotype was recovered from a human donor with alopecia areata. The material sequenced was CD4+ T cells sorted from blood, taken around week 54, from a patient treated with tofacitinib. The CDR3 bases are TGCGCCAGCAGCCGGGACGGTAACACTGAAGCTTTCTTT. It encodes CASSRDGNTEAFF.